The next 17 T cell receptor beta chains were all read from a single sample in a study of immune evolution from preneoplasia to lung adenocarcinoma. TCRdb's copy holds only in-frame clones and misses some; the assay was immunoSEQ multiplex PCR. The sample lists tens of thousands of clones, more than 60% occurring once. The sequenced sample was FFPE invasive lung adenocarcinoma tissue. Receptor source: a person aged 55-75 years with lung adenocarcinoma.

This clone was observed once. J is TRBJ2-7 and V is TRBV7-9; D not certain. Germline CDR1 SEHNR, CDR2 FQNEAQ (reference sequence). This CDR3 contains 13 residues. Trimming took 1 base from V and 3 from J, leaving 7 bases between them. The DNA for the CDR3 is TGTGCCAGCAGCTTAGACAGCCTCTACGAGCAGTACTTC. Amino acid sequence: CASSLDSLYEQYF.

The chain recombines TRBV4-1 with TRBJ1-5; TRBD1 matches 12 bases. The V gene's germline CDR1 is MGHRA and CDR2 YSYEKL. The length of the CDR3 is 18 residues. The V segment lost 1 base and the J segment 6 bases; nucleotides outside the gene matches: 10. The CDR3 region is CASSQATGTGGAGQPQHF. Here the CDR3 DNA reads TGCGCCAGCAGCCAAGCTACCGGGACAGGGGGCGCGGGTCAGCCCCAGCATTTT.

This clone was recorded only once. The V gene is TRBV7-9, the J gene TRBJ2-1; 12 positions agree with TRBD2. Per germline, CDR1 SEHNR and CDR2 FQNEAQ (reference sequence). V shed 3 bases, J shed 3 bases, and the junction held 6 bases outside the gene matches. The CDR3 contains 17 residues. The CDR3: CASSLETSGSIYNEQFF. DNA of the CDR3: TGTGCCAGCAGCTTGGAGACTAGCGGGAGTATCTACAATGAGCAGTTCTTC. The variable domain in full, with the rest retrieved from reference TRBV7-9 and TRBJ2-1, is DTGVSQNPRHKITKRGQNVTFRCDPISEHNRLYWYRQTLGQGPEFLTYFQNEAQLEKSRLLSDRFSAERPKGSFSTLEIQRTEQGDSAMYLCASSLETSGSIYNEQFFGPGTRLTVL.

The CDR3 loop reads CASSNRGSSYNEQFF. The CDR3 nucleotides read TGTGCCAGTAGTAACAGGGGGAGCTCCTACAATGAGCAGTTCTTC. The V and J genes are TRBV19 and TRBJ2-1; the match to TRBD1 covers 8 bases. Germline loops: CDR1 LNHDA, CDR2 SQIVND (reference sequence). The CDR3 runs 15 residues. The junction had 2 bases not matched to a gene; V was cut back by 4 bases and J by 0 bases.

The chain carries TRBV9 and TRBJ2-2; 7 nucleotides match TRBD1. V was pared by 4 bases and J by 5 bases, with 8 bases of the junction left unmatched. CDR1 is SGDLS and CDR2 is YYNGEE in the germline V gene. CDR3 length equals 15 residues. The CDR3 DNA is TGTGCCAGCAGCCAGATACAGGGGACGACCGGGGAGCTGTTTTTT. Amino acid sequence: CASSQIQGTTGELFF.

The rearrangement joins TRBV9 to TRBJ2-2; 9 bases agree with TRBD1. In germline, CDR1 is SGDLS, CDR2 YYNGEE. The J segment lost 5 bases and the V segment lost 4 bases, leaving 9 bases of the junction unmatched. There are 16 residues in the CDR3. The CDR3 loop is CASSPRTGAGTGELFF. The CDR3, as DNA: TGTGCCAGCAGCCCCAGGACAGGGGCGGGTACCGGGGAGCTGTTTTTT.

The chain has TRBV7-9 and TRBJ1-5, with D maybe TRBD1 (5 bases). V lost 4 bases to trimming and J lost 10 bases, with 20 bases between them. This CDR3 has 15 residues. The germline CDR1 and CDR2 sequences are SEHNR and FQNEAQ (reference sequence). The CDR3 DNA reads TGTGCCAGCAGCTGGGGGGGAGCACCCGGCCAACCCCAGCATTTT. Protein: CASSWGGAPGQPQHF. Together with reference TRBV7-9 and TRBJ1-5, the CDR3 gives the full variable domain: DTGVSQNPRHKITKRGQNVTFRCDPISEHNRLYWYRQTLGQGPEFLTYFQNEAQLEKSRLLSDRFSAERPKGSFSTLEIQRTEQGDSAMYLCASSWGGAPGQPQHFGDGTRLSIL.

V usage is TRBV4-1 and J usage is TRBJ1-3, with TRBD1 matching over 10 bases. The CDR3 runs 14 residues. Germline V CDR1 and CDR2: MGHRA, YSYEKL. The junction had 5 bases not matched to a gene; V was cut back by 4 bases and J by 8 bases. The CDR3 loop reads CASSPGTGEDTIYF. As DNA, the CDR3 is TGCGCCAGCAGCCCCGGGACAGGGGAAGACACCATATATTTT.

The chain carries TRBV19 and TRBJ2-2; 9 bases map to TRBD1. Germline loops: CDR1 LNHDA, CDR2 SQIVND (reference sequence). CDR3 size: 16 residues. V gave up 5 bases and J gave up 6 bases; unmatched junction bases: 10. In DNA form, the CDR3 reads TGTGCCAGTAGTTTGCTTCCGGGACAGGGTTCCGGGGAGCTGTTTTTT. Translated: CASSLLPGQGSGELFF.

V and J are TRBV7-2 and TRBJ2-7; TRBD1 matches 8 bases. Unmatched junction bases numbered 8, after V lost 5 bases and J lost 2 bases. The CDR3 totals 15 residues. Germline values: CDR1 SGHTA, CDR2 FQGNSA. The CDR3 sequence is CASSRGRQGTYEQYF. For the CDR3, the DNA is TGTGCCAGCAGCCGGGGGCGACAGGGGACCTACGAGCAGTACTTC. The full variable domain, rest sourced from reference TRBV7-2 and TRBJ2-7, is GAGVSQSPSNKVTEKGKDVELRCDPISGHTALYWYRQSLGQGLEFLIYFQGNSAPDKSGLPSDRFSAERTGGSVSTLTIQRTQQEDSAVYLCASSRGRQGTYEQYFGPGTRLTVT.

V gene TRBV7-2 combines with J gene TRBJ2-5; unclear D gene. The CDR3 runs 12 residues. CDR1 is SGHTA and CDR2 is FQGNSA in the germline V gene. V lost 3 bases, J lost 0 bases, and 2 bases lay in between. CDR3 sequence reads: CASSFYQETQYF. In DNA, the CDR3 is TGTGCCAGCAGCTTCTACCAAGAGACCCAGTACTTC.

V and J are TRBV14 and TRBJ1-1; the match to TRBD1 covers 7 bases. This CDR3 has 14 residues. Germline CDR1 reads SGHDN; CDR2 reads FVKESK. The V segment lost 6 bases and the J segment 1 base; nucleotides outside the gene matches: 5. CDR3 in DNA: TGTGCCAGCAGTCTCAGGGGGGCGAACACTGAAGCTTTCTTT. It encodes CASSLRGANTEAFF.

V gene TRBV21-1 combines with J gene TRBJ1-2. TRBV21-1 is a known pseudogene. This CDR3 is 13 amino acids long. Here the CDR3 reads CADDPGCNYGYTF. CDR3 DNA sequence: TGTGCCGACGACCCCGGCTGTAACTATGGCTACACCTTC.

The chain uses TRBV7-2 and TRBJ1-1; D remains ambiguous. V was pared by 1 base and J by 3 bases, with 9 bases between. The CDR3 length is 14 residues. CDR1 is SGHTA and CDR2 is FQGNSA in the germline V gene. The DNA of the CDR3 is TGTGCCAGCAGCTTAGGACCTGTAGACACTGAAGCTTTCTTT. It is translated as CASSLGPVDTEAFF.

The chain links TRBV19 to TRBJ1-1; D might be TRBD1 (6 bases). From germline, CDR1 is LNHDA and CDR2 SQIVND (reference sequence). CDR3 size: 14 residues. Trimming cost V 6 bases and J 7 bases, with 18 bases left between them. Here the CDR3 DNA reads TGTGCCAGTAGACTGAGGGGGGCTGTTAATGAAGCTTTCTTT. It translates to CASRLRGAVNEAFF.

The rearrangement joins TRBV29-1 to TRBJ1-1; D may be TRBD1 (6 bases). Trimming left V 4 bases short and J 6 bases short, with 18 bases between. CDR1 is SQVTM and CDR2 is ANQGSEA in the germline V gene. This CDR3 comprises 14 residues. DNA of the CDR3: TGCAGCGTTGGCCAACAGGGAGGTCGCGCTGAAGCTTTCTTT. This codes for CSVGQQGGRAEAFF. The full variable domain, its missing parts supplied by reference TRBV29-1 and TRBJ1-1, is SAVISQKPSRDICQRGTSLTIQCQVDSQVTMMFWYRQQPGQSLTLIATANQGSEATYESGFVIDKFPISRPNLTFSTLTVSNMSPEDSSIYLCSVGQQGGRAEAFFGQGTRLTVV.

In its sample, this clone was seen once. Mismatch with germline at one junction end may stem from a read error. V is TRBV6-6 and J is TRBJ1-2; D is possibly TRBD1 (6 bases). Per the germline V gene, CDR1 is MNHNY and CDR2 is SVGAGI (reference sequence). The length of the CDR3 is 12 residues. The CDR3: CASSARGGPPSF. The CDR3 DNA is TGTGCCAGCAGTGCCCGCGGGGGCCCGCCTAGCTTC.